This T cell receptor beta chain was recovered during a study of blood T cell repertoires in COVID-19. Participants were aged roughly 18 to 90 years, lived in 24 US areas, and enrolled virtually. Participants had their cohort set by participant-reported clinical history. During the 2 weeks before they entered the study, exposed participants had met someone with a PCR-confirmed or clinician-diagnosed COVID-19 case. Only in-frame clones appear in the TCRdb table, and some are missing; sequencing was by immunoSEQ multiplex PCR. The data contain about 250,000 clones, 80% to 90% of them singletons. The clonotype comes from a woman in her forties who had been exposed to COVID-19. Material: PBMCs or T cells enriched from blood (not recorded which).

The DNA for the CDR3 is TGTGCCAGCAGTTTTCTGAACACCGGGGAGCTGTTTTTT. Translating gives CASSFLNTGELFF. V and J are TRBV6-2 or TRBV6-3 and TRBJ2-2; D unresolved. Trimming took 4 bases from V and 1 from J, leaving 4 bases between them. CDR1 MNHEY and CDR2 SVGEGT come from the germline V gene. There are 13 residues in the CDR3.